This T cell receptor (beta chain) was found in a study of shared clonotypes between healthy human individuals. TCRdb's table, derived via immunoSEQ multiplex PCR, lists solely in-frame clones and lacks some. The sample records about 1.1 million clones, about 80% being singletons. The CDR3 spans 18 residues. With V trimmed by 4 bases and J by 3 bases, 12 bases remained unmatched. Germline CDR1 reads SGHTA; CDR2 reads FQGTGA. Sequenced: memory CD4+ T cells from PBMCs. The subset was: CD45RA-negative fraction. This receptor was identified in a man younger than 35 in good health. Some clones in this sample may be carry-over from other donors' samples. The chain couples TRBV7-3 to TRBJ2-3; 11 bases are a match to TRBD2. Here the CDR3 reads CASSSPGTSGRRTDTQYF. DNA for the CDR3: TGTGCCAGCAGCTCCCCCGGTACTAGCGGGAGACGGACAGATACGCAGTATTTT.